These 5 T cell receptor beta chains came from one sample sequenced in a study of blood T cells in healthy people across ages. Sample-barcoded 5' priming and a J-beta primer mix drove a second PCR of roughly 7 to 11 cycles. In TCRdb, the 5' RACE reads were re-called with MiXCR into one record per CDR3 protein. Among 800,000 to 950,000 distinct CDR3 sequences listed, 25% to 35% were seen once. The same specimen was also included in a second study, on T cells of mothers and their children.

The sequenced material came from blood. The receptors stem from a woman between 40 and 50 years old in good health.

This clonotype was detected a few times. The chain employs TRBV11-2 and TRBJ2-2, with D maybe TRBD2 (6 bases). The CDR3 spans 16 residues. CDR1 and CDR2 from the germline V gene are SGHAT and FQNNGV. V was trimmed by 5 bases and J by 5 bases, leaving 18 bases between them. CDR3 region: CASSRVGGGITGELFF. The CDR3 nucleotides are TGTGCCAGCAGCCGAGTGGGGGGAGGCATTACCGGGGAGCTGTTTTTT.

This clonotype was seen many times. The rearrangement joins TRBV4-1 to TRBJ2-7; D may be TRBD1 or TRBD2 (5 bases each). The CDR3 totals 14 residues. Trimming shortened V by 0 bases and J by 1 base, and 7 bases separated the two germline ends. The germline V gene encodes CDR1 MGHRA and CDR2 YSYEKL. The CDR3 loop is CASSQEWGSYEQYF. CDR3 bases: TGCGCCAGCAGCCAAGAATGGGGGTCCTACGAGCAGTACTTC.

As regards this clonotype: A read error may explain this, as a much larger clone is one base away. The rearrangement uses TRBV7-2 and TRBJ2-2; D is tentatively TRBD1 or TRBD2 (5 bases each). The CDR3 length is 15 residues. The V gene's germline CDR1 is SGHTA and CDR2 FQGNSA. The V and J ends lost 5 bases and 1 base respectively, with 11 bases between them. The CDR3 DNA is TGTGCCAGCAGCCGTGGGACGGTGAACACCGGGGAGCTGTTTTTT. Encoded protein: CASSRGTVNTGELFF.

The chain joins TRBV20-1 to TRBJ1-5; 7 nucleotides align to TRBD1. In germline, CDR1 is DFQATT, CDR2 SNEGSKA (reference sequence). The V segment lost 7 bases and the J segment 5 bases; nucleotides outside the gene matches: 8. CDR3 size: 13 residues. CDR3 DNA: TGCAGTGTCACACAGGGGTTTGATCAGCCCCAGCATTTT. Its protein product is CSVTQGFDQPQHF.

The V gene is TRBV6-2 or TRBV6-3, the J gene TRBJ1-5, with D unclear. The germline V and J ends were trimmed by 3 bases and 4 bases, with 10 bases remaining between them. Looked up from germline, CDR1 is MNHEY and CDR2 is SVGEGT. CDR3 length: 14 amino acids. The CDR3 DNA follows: TGTGCCAGCAGTTATTCCGGACCGAATCAGCCCCAGCATTTT. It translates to CASSYSGPNQPQHF.